One and the same sample provided the 3 T cell receptor beta chains below, sequenced in a study of vaccination and CD4 T cells after COVID-19 (dated by TCRdb to the early 2020s). What these receptors recognize is not known. The treatment or condition label, as the study defines it: roughly 11-day PBMC culture with coronavirus spike peptide pools or control peptides (ViraFEST assay). Libraries came from PCR. The sequencer listed for this sample is Illumina iSeq 100. DNA from cultured CD4+ T cells underwent TCR sequencing with the Oncomine TCR Beta short-read assay at the Johns Hopkins FTIC core. TCRdb trimmed public reads at Q25 via fastp, called clones via MiXCR and kept in-frame beta chains. Every distinct CDR3 protein forms one entry, paired with its most common genes and DNA. This sample holds around 13,000 distinct CDR3 sequences; more than 20% were observed only once. Roughly a sixth of the sample is held by the ten biggest clonotypes.

This sample comprised CD4+ T cells from blood, cultured in vitro, obtained after SARS-CoV-2 vaccination. These receptors all stem from a human donor who had recovered from COVID-19.

V gene TRBV6-2 or TRBV6-3 combines with J gene TRBJ2-1, with 7 bases fitting TRBD2. CDR3 length: 17 residues. The V and J ends lost 5 bases and 0 bases, in that order; junction bases with no gene match: 10. CDR1 and CDR2 (germline): MNHEY, SVGEGT. The CDR3 sequence: CASSPVGGRGSYNEQFF. The CDR3 nucleotides read TGTGCCAGCAGTCCAGTTGGGGGGAGGGGCTCCTACAATGAGCAGTTCTTC.

The rearrangement links TRBV5-1 to TRBJ2-7, with TRBD1 matching over 7 bases. CDR1 is SGHRS and CDR2 is YFSETQ in the germline V gene. V trimming: 6 bases; J trimming: 5 bases; junction bases outside the gene matches: 8. CDR3 size: 13 residues. CDR3 sequence (DNA): TGCGCCAGCACGGAACAGGGGAGAAACGAGCAGTACTTC. Protein product: CASTEQGRNEQYF.

The rearrangement links TRBV6-2 or TRBV6-3 to TRBJ1-5; D gene unclear. The germline V gene encodes CDR1 MNHEY and CDR2 SVGEGT. CDR3 size: 13 residues. V was trimmed by 2 bases and J by 6 bases, leaving 8 bases between them. The CDR3 DNA is TGTGCCAGCAGTTACCCAGGCGGTCAGCCCCAGCATTTT. Translated: CASSYPGGQPQHF.